Sequencing of this T cell receptor (beta chain) was carried out in a study of cytomegalovirus exposure and HLA in healthy donors. Study as a whole: Per a later analysis, the 666 first-cohort and some 110 validation repertoires shared one platform. The study, taken as a whole, reports: In vitro experiments confirmed that three CMV-associated chains were specific for CMV antigens.

The donors formed part of the roughly 110-subject validation cohort, distinct from the roughly 660-subject first cohort. Turning to this clone: The antigen is undetermined.

Germline V lookup: CDR1 PRHDT, CDR2 FYEKMQ (reference sequence). CDR3 length: 15 residues. Trimming pared 2 bases from V and 4 bases from J, leaving 13 bases between. Generated by immunoSEQ multiplex PCR, the TCRdb table keeps only in-frame clones and is missing some. The table lists more than 35,000 clones, 85% to 95% of them singletons. The chain links TRBV13 to TRBJ2-3; D may be TRBD1 (6 bases). Sequenced sample: PBMCs. The TCR comes from a man between 18 and 29 years old in good health and CMV-seronegative. The chain's CDR3 is CASSLRPGAPDTQYF. As DNA, the CDR3 is TGTGCCAGCAGCTTACGGCCAGGGGCCCCAGATACGCAGTATTTT.